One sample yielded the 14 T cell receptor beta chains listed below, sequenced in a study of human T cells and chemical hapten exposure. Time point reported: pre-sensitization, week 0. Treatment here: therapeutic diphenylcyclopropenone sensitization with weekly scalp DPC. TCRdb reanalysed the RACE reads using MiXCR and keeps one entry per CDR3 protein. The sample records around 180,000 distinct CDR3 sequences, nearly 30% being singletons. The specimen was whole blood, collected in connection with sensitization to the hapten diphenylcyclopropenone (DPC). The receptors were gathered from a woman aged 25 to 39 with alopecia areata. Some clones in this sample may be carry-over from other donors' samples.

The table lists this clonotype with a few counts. In DNA form, the CDR3 reads TGTGCCAGCAGTTTGTCTAGTTCTGGGGGGAATGAGCAGTTCTTC. Its protein is CASSLSSSGGNEQFF. J is TRBJ2-1 and V is TRBV28; possible D gene TRBD2, 6 bases. The CDR3 length is 15 residues. Trimming took 3 bases from V and 7 from J, leaving 16 bases between them. Germline V CDR1 and CDR2: MDHEN, SYDVKM. Based on the CDR3 plus reference TRBV28 and TRBJ2-1, the full variable domain is DVKVTQSSRYLVKRTGEKVFLECVQDMDHENMFWYRQDPGLGLRLIYFSYDVKMKEKGDIPEGYSVSREKKERFSLILESASTNQTSMYLCASSLSSSGGNEQFFGPGTRLTVL.

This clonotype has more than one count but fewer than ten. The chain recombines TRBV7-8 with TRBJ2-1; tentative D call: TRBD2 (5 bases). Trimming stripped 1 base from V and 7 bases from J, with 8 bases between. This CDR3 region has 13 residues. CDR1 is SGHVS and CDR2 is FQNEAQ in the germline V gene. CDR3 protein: CASSLGGPNEQFF. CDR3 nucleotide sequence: TGTGCCAGCAGCTTAGGCGGGCCGAATGAGCAGTTCTTC.

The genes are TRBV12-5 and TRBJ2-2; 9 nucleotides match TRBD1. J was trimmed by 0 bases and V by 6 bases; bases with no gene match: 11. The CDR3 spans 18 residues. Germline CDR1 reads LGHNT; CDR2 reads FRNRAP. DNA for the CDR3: TGTGCTAGTGGGTCCTATCCCGGGACAGGGACGAACACCGGGGAGCTGTTTTTT. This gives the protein CASGSYPGTGTNTGELFF. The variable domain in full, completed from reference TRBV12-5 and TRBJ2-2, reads DARVTQTPRHKVTEMGQEVTMRCQPILGHNTVFWYRQTMMQGLELLAYFRNRAPLDDSGMPKDRFSAEMPDATLATLKIQPSEPRDSAVYFCASGSYPGTGTNTGELFFGEGSRLTVL.

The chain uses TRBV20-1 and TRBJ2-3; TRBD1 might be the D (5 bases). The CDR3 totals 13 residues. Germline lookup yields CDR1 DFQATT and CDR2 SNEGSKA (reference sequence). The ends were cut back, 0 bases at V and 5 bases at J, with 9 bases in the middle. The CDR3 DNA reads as TGCAGTGCTAGAGACAGGGTTCTAGATACGCAGTATTTT. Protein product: CSARDRVLDTQYF.

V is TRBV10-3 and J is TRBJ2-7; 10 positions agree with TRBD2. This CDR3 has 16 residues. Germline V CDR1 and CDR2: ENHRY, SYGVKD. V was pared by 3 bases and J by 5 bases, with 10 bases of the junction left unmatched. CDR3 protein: CAISDTSGISFHEQYF. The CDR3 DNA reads TGTGCCATCAGTGACACTAGCGGGATTAGTTTCCACGAGCAGTACTTC.

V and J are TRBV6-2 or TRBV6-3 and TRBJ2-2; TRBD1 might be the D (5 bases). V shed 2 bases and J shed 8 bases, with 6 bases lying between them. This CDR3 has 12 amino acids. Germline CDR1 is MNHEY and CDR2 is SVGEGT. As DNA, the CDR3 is TGTGCCAGCAGTTACAGGGGAGGGGAGCTGTTTTTT. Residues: CASSYRGGELFF.

CDR3 region: CSVGHLYEQYF. CDR3 coding DNA: TGCAGCGTGGGACACCTCTACGAGCAGTACTTC. V and J are TRBV29-1 and TRBJ2-7; D may be TRBD1 (6 bases). Germline lookup yields CDR1 SQVTM and CDR2 ANQGSEA. Trimming removed 6 bases at V and 3 bases at J, with 9 bases between. The CDR3 is made up of 11 amino acids.

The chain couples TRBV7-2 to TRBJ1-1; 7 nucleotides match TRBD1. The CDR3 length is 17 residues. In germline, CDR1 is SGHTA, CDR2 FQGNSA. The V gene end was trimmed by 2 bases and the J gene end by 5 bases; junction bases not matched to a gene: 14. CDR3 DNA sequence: TGTGCCAGCAGCTTAAGAGGGACAGCAAAAATCAGAACTGAAGCTTTCTTT. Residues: CASSLRGTAKIRTEAFF.

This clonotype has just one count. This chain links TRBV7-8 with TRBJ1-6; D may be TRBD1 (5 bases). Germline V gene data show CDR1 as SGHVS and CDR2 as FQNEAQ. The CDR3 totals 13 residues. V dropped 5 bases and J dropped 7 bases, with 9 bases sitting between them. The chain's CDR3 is CASSPGWNSPLHF. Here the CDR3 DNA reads TGTGCCAGCAGCCCAGGGTGGAATTCACCCCTCCACTTT.

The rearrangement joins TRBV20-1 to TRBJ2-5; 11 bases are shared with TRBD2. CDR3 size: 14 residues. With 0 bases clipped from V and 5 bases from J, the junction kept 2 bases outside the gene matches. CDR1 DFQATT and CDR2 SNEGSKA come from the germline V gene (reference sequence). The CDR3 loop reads CSARELAGVETQYF. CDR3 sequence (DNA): TGCAGTGCTAGAGAACTAGCGGGGGTCGAGACCCAGTACTTC.

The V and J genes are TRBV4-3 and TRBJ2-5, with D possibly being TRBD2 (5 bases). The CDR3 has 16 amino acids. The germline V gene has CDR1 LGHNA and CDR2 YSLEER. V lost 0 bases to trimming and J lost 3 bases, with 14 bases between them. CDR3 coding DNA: TGCGCCAGCAGCCAAGATTTGGGGAGAAGAGAAGAGACCCAGTACTTC. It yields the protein CASSQDLGRREETQYF.

In DNA form, the CDR3 reads TGTGCCAGTAGTATAGCTCTGGGACAAGAGACCCAGTACTTC. As protein: CASSIALGQETQYF. This sequence joins TRBV19 and TRBJ2-5; D remains unclear. V was cut by 1 base and J by 2 bases, with 8 bases left in between. Looked up from germline, CDR1 is LNHDA and CDR2 is SQIVND (reference sequence). The CDR3 extends over 14 amino acids.

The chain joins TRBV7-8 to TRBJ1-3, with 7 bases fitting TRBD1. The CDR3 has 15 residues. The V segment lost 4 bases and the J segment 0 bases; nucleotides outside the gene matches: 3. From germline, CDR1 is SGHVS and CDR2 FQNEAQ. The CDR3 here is CASSSQGPSGNTIYF. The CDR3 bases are TGTGCCAGCAGCTCACAGGGGCCCTCTGGAAACACCATATATTTT.

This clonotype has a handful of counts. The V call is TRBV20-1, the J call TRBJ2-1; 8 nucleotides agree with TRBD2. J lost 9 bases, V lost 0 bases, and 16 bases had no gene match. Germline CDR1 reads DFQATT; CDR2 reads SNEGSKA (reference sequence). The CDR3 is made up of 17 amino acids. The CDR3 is CSARDRGSGRRGGEQFF. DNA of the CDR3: TGCAGTGCTAGAGATCGAGGAAGCGGGAGAAGGGGTGGTGAGCAGTTCTTC.